This T cell receptor beta chain was captured in a study of blood T cell repertoires in COVID-19. Original analysis: The assay estimated nucleated cells by amplifying reference gene primers. Generated by immunoSEQ multiplex PCR, the TCRdb table keeps only in-frame clones and is missing some. V, J and clone size are those of that table, while D and trimming were read from the DNA. The data show 200,000 or so clones, roughly nine tenths seen once. The sample holds a few counts of this clone. The TCR comes from a man in his sixties or seventies with active or convalescent COVID-19. The sequencing input was peripheral blood.

CDR3 coding DNA: TGCGCCAGCAGCCCTAACAGGGTCTACGAGCAGTACTTC. Translation: CASSPNRVYEQYF. This chain links TRBV5-1 with TRBJ2-7; maybe TRBD1 (6 bases). This CDR3 is built from 13 residues. Germline V gene lookup returns CDR1 SGHRS and CDR2 YFSETQ. Trimming left V 4 bases short and J 3 bases short, with 11 bases between. The variable domain in full, with the rest retrieved from reference TRBV5-1 and TRBJ2-7, is KAGVTQTPRYLIKTRGQQVTLSCSPISGHRSVSWYQQTPGQGLQFLFEYFSETQRNKGNFPGRFSGRQFSNSRSEMNVSTLELGDSALYLCASSPNRVYEQYFGPGTRLTVT.